This record covers a single TCR beta chain. The target antigen is unknown. The data originate from a study of shared clonotypes between healthy human individuals. Whole-study findings and limits: Measured sharing among donors was expected to vary with sequencing depth. In having few donors, the study represented limited genetic and exposure-history diversity.

The ends were cut back, 0 bases at V and 7 bases at J, with 7 bases in the middle. Germline V gene lookup returns CDR1 GTSNPN and CDR2 SVGIG (reference sequence). This CDR3 region has 13 residues. Methods used by the authors: Junction-only immunoSEQ data arrived without quality scores, meaning filtering differed. Repertoires were generated with immunoSEQ multiplex PCR, while TCRdb's copy carries only in-frame clones and drops some. V and J calls and clone size follow that table, whereas D and trimming were derived from the DNA. The repertoire has around 690,000 clones, about nine tenths of them found once; the top ten carry 30% to 40%.

Sample: memory CD8+ T cells from PBMCs. Subset described: CD45RO+ cells pooled with CCR7-negative TemRA cells. The receptor's source is a man aged 18 to 35 in good health. Some clones in this sample may be carry-over from other donors' samples. The chain joins TRBV30 to TRBJ1-6; D ambiguous. The DNA of the CDR3 is TGTGCCTGGAGTGTTATGGCCAATTCACCCCTCCACTTT. It translates to CAWSVMANSPLHF. Filled out from reference TRBV30 and TRBJ1-6, the complete variable domain reads SQTIHQWPATLVQPVGSPLSLECTVEGTSNPNLYWYRQAAGRGLQLLFYSVGIGQISSEVPQNLSASRPQDRQFILSSKKLLLSDSGFYLCAWSVMANSPLHFGNGTRLTVT.